This TCR beta chain is drawn from a study of control samples from healthy donors and cancer patients. Here immunoSEQ multiplex PCR was the method, and the copy in TCRdb shows in-frame clones only, minus some. Counted here are around 40,000 clones, 85% to 95% occurring once; the ten biggest clones make up about a fifth. Germline CDR1 SGHDN, CDR2 FVKESK. The V gene lost 3 bases and the J gene lost 2 bases, with 14 bases spanning the gap. The CDR3 contains 16 residues. This clonotype was sampled from a woman in her thirties or forties with head and neck cancer. Sample: PBMCs. This chain joins TRBV14 and TRBJ2-4, with D perhaps being TRBD1 or TRBD2 (6 bases each). For the CDR3, the DNA is TGTGCCAGCAGCCAGGCAAGGGGGGTTTCCAAAAACATTCAGTACTTC. Its translation is CASSQARGVSKNIQYF.